This TCR beta chain was identified during a study of T cell responses to AZD1222 COVID-19 vaccine. Generated by immunoSEQ multiplex PCR, the TCRdb table keeps only in-frame clones and is missing some. The sample records about 86,000 clones, roughly 90% being singletons. J was trimmed by 0 bases and V by 3 bases; bases with no gene match: 13. The germline V gene encodes CDR1 GTSNPN and CDR2 SVGIG (reference sequence). The CDR3 is made up of 18 amino acids. Here the sequenced sample was peripheral blood, taken 28 days after the second AZD1222 dose. This receptor was identified in an adult who received the AZD1222 COVID-19 vaccine. This rearrangement joins TRBV30 to TRBJ1-2; 10 bases are shared with TRBD1. The CDR3 DNA reads TGTGCCTGGAGCCACTGGGGGACAGGGGAAGAAACTAACTATGGCTACACCTTC. Translating it yields CAWSHWGTGEETNYGYTF.